The text below deals with one T cell receptor beta chain. This sample is drawn from a study of blood T cell repertoires in COVID-19. V gave up 3 bases and J gave up 7 bases, with 15 bases separating them. The CDR3 contains 15 residues. Germline assignment: CDR1 KGHDR and CDR2 SFDVKD. The table came from immunoSEQ multiplex PCR; TCRdb's copy has only in-frame clones and leaves some out. This sample has 150,000 to 200,000 clones, with approximately 88% found just once. V and J are TRBV24-1 and TRBJ2-1; no clear D gene. The sequence was collected from a middle-aged woman with COVID-19, enrolled during active disease. The sequencing input was peripheral blood. The CDR3 nucleotides are TGTGCCACCAGTGATCTCCTTGCTGCCAGGAATGAGCAGTTCTTC. Translated, it gives CATSDLLAARNEQFF.